The entry below gives a single T cell receptor beta chain sequence along with its context. Using a J-beta primer mix together with a sample-barcoded 5' primer, a second PCR was run for roughly 7 to 11 cycles. TCRdb recomputed calls from the 5' RACE reads with MiXCR, one row per CDR3 protein. The data show roughly 1,700,000 distinct CDR3 sequences, roughly 28% seen once. The record originates from a study of blood T cells in healthy people across ages. Input material: blood. This sequence was found in a woman younger than 45 in good health.

The CDR3 coding sequence is TGTGCCAGCACGGGAGGGGACAGGGCCTCTGGGCCCCAGCATTTT. Protein sequence: CASTGGDRASGPQHF. This chain joins TRBV28 and TRBJ1-5, with 9 bases that match TRBD1. The CDR3 contains 15 residues. Germline loops: CDR1 MDHEN, CDR2 SYDVKM. The junction had 13 bases not matched to a gene; V was cut back by 7 bases and J by 9 bases.